Presented here are 6 T cell receptor beta chains from one specimen sequenced in a study of shared clonotypes between healthy human individuals. The repertoire was sequenced with immunoSEQ multiplex PCR; TCRdb's copy has only in-frame clones and lacks some. The data hold some 1 million clones, with more than 65% observed a single time. The sample consisted of memory CD4+ T cells sorted from blood. Subset indicated: CD45RA-negative fraction. The receptors were sampled from a young man in good health.

The chain joins TRBV29-1 to TRBJ1-2; D ambiguous. With 6 bases removed from V and 8 bases from J, the gap between germline ends came to 13 bases. Germline CDR1 reads SQVTM; CDR2 reads ANQGSEA. CDR3 length equals 11 residues. This CDR3 is CSVRQPQGYTF. Here the CDR3 DNA reads TGCAGCGTGCGACAACCCCAAGGCTACACCTTC.

The chain joins TRBV7-2 to TRBJ2-6; D unclear. With 5 bases removed from V and 0 bases from J, the gap between germline ends came to 8 bases. The CDR3 sequence is 15 residues long. CDR1 and CDR2 from the germline V gene are SGHTA and FQGNSA. The CDR3 bases are TGTGCCAGCAGCCTGTTCTCCTCTGGGGCCAACGTCCTGACTTTC. Its protein product is CASSLFSSGANVLTF.

This clone showed up many times. V and J are TRBV2 and TRBJ2-2; D gene uncertain. CDR3 size: 14 residues. Deletions cut 6 bases from V and 6 bases from J, with 14 bases between. Germline values: CDR1 SNHLY, CDR2 FYNNEI. This chain's CDR3 is CASRGLEKAGELFF. CDR3 bases: TGTGCCAGCAGAGGCCTGGAGAAGGCCGGGGAGCTGTTTTTT.

A note on this clone: Just one base apart from a much larger clone, this may be a read error. This rearrangement joins TRBV7-2 to TRBJ1-3; no clear D. Trimming left V 1 base short and J 0 bases short, with 4 bases between. Germline lookup yields CDR1 SGHTA and CDR2 FQGNSA. The CDR3 sequence is 14 residues long. The CDR3 here is CASSLGDSGNTIYF. DNA for the CDR3: TGTGCCAGCAGCTTAGGTGACTCTGGAAACACCATATATTTT.

The V call is TRBV5-1, the J call TRBJ1-6; D is unresolved. V was cut by 0 bases and J by 4 bases, with 8 bases left in between. Germline loops: CDR1 SGHRS, CDR2 YFSETQ. The CDR3 contains 15 residues. The CDR3 sequence is CASSLGTVYNSPLHF. Written as DNA, the CDR3 is TGCGCCAGCAGCTTGGGTACAGTTTATAATTCACCCCTCCACTTT.

The rearrangement uses TRBV6-6 and TRBJ1-5; D remains unclear. The CDR3 runs to 15 residues. Per the germline V gene, CDR1 is MNHNY and CDR2 is SVGAGI (reference sequence). Trimming removed 7 bases at V and 1 base at J, with 14 bases between. The CDR3 DNA reads as TGTGCCAGCACAGGCTCCGCGCAGAGCAATCAGCCCCAGCATTTT. Amino acid sequence: CASTGSAQSNQPQHF.